What follows are 9 T cell receptor beta chains derived from one specimen sequenced in a study of patients and donors after allogeneic stem cell transplantation. TCRdb fed the RT-PCR reads into MiXCR, producing one record per CDR3 protein. Among approximately 250,000 distinct CDR3 sequences listed, 12% to 15% were seen once. Specimen: blood, either unsorted or a sorted T cell fraction (not recorded which). The receptors shown here come from a human donor who was either an allogeneic HSCT recipient or a stem cell or donor lymphocyte infusion donor (not recorded which). It is not recorded whose cells these are; they may come from a transplant donor.

The J gene is TRBJ1-1, the V gene TRBV7-2, with unresolved D. V was trimmed by 3 bases and J by 6 bases, leaving 11 bases between them. Germline V lookup: CDR1 SGHTA, CDR2 FQGNSA. CDR3 length equals 13 residues. The CDR3 bases are TGTGCCAGCAGCTTTCCTGGGTTGCCTGAAGCTTTCTTT. Its translation: CASSFPGLPEAFF.

The V call is TRBV3-1, the J call TRBJ1-1; D uncertain. The V end was cut by 1 base, the J end by 4 bases, with 10 bases between. Germline loops: CDR1 LGHDT, CDR2 YNNKEL (reference sequence). The CDR3 contains 14 residues. DNA for the CDR3: TGTGCCAGCAGCCAAGTACGGAGTTTCACTGAAGCTTTCTTT. This codes for CASSQVRSFTEAFF.

This chain connects TRBV5-1 to TRBJ1-2; D gene uncertain. This CDR3 spans 14 amino acids. The germline gives CDR1 SGHRS, CDR2 YFSETQ. Deletions cut 0 bases from V and 0 bases from J, with 6 bases between. The CDR3 coding sequence is TGCGCCAGCAGCTTGGGCAGCACTAACTATGGCTACACCTTC. Translated, it gives CASSLGSTNYGYTF.

This clonotype turned up a few times. The V call is TRBV5-1, the J call TRBJ2-2, with a tentative D call TRBD1 (6 bases). This CDR3 is built from 16 residues. Trimming pared 0 bases from V and 2 bases from J, leaving 11 bases between. CDR1 SGHRS and CDR2 YFSETQ come from the germline V gene. The CDR3 DNA reads as TGCGCCAGCAGCTTGGAGGCAGGGGTAAACACCGGGGAGCTGTTTTTT. Translating gives CASSLEAGVNTGELFF.

Ten or more counts support this clonotype. The gene calls are TRBV7-9 and TRBJ1-2; 8 bases line up with TRBD1. The germline CDR1 and CDR2 sequences are SEHNR and FQNEAQ (reference sequence). CDR3 length equals 15 residues. Trimming took 5 bases from V and 4 from J; bases not matched to a gene: 9. CDR3 nucleotide sequence: TGTGCCAGCAGCGACGGACAGGGAGCCTTCTATGGCTACACCTTC. It translates to CASSDGQGAFYGYTF.

Many counts were recorded for this clonotype. The chain joins TRBV12-3 or TRBV12-4 to TRBJ2-5, with 7 bases that match TRBD1. V trimming: 3 bases; J trimming: 4 bases; junction bases outside the gene matches: 5. There are 14 residues in the CDR3. In DNA, the CDR3 is TGTGCCAGCAGTTTGGTTAACAGGGGAGAGACCCAGTACTTC. Translation: CASSLVNRGETQYF.

This clonotype was picked up a small number of times. The V gene is TRBV7-3, the J gene TRBJ2-1; D is unresolved. The CDR3 runs 14 residues. CDR1 and CDR2 from the germline V gene are SGHTA and FQGTGA. V was trimmed by 2 bases and J by 8 bases, leaving 13 bases between them. For the CDR3, the DNA is TGTGCCAGCAGCTTACCGGCCCCCGGCCATGAGCAGTTCTTC. Its protein is CASSLPAPGHEQFF.

This clonotype was picked up a small number of times. The chain links TRBV5-1 to TRBJ2-7, with 15 bases matching TRBD2. From germline, CDR1 is SGHRS and CDR2 YFSETQ. Trimming cost V 5 bases and J 5 bases; bases outside gene matches: 8. The CDR3 has 16 amino acids. The DNA for the CDR3 is TGCGCCAGCAGTGGACTAGCGGGAGGGCCAAGACACGAGCAGTACTTC. Its protein is CASSGLAGGPRHEQYF.

The chain combines TRBV6-1 with TRBJ1-2; possible D gene TRBD1, 6 bases. The length of the CDR3 is 14 residues. CDR1 and CDR2 from the germline V gene are MNHNS and SASEGT. V was pared by 0 bases and J by 7 bases, with 12 bases between. The CDR3 sequence: CASSEAQGRGGYTF. The DNA of the CDR3 is TGTGCCAGCAGTGAAGCGCAGGGGAGGGGTGGCTACACCTTC.